The clone carrying this T cell receptor beta chain has just a few counts. Its specificity is not known. This entry is derived from a study of T-cell reconstitution after alpha-beta-depleted transplantation in children. General study points: The study reportedly traced alpha-beta T cells about two months after transplant to several hundred expanded graft clones. For some patients, TCRbeta diversity was high at day 60 because of recipient T cells and thymic progenitors that survived. Most T-cell counts and diversity one year after the transplant came from T cells that were newly produced.

Germline V CDR1 and CDR2: SGHTA, FQGNSA. The CDR3 spans 15 residues. V lost 3 bases, J lost 2 bases, and 3 bases stayed unmatched. Unique molecular identifiers were used in preparing the TCRbeta library. MiXCR, applied by TCRdb to the PCR reads, yields one record per CDR3 protein. The sample shows fewer than 700,000 distinct CDR3 sequences, around 13% of them seen only once. The sample consisted of PBMCs, mostly from graft donor cells, taken 360 days after TCRalphabeta/CD19-depleted stem cell transplant. This chain links TRBV7-2 with TRBJ2-1; the match to TRBD2 covers 8 bases. This receptor was taken from a male patient aged 10 to 17 who had a stem cell transplant for acute myeloid leukemia, so the T cells may come from the graft donor. The CDR3 is CASSFSGITYNEQFF. In DNA, the CDR3 is TGTGCCAGCAGCTTTAGCGGGATTACCTACAATGAGCAGTTCTTC. Full variable domain (outside the CDR3, taken from reference TRBV7-2 and TRBJ2-1): GAGVSQSPSNKVTEKGKDVELRCDPISGHTALYWYRQSLGQGLEFLIYFQGNSAPDKSGLPSDRFSAERTGGSVSTLTIQRTQQEDSAVYLCASSFSGITYNEQFFGPGTRLTVL.